This T cell receptor (beta chain) came from a study of early T cells in non-severe SARS-CoV-2 infection. J gave up 2 bases and V 6 bases, and 5 bases lay outside the gene matches. The CDR3 loop spans 14 amino acids. Germline CDR1 reads SNHLY; CDR2 reads FYNNEI. TCRdb reprocessed the 5' RACE reads with MiXCR, giving one entry per CDR3 protein. The sample lists about 97,000 distinct CDR3 sequences; under 15% were seen once. V and J are TRBV2 and TRBJ2-5, with 8 bases aligning to TRBD1. The sequenced material came from whole blood. The TCR was taken from an adult who was a healthcare worker with PCR-confirmed SARS-CoV-2 infection or an uninfected control (not recorded which). The CDR3 region is CASRPRTGQETQYF. For the CDR3, the DNA is TGTGCCAGCAGACCCCGGACAGGGCAAGAGACCCAGTACTTC.